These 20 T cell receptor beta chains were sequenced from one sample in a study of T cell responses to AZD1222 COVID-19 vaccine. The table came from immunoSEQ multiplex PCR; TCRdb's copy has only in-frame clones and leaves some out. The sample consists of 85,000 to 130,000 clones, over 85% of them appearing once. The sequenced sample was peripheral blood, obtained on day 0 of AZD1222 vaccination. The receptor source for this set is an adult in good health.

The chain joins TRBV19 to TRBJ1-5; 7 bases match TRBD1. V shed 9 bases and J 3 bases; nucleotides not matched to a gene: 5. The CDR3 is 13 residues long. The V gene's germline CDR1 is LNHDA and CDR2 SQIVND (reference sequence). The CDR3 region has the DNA TGTGCCAGCAGGGACAGAGACAATCAGCCCCAGCATTTT. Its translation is CASRDRDNQPQHF.

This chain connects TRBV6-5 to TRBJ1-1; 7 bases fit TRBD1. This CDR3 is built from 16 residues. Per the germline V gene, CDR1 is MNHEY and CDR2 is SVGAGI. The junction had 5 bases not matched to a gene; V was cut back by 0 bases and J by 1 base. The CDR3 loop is CASSYSGGAENTEAFF. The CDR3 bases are TGTGCCAGCAGTTACTCAGGGGGCGCGGAGAACACTGAAGCTTTCTTT.

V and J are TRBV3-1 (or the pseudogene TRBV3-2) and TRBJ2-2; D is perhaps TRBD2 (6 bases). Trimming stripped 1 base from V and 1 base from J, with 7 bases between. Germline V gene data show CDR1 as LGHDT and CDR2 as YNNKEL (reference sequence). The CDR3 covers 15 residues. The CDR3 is CASSQGLGNTGELFF. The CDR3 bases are TGTGCCAGCAGCCAAGGACTAGGGAACACCGGGGAGCTGTTTTTT.

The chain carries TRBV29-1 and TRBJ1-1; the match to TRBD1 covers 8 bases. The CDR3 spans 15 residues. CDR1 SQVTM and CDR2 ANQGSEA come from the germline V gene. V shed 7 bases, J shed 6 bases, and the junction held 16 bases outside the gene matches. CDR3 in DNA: TGCAGCGGTAGAAATGGACAGGGCTTTGTCGCTGAAGCTTTCTTT. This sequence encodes CSGRNGQGFVAEAFF.

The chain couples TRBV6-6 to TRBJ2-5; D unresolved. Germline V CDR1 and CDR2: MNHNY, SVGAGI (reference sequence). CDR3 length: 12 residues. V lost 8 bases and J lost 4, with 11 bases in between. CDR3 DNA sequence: TGTGCCAGCGGAGAGGTTACAGAGACCCAGTACTTC. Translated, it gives CASGEVTETQYF.

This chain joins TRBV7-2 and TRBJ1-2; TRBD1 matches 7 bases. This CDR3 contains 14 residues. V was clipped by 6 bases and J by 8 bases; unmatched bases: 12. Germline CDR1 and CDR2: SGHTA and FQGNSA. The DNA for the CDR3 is TGTGCCAGCAGTACTTCTACAGGGGAGGGCGGCTACACCTTC. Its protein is CASSTSTGEGGYTF.

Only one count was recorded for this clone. The CDR3 region is CASSLEGLNEKLFF. The DNA for the CDR3 is TGTGCCAGCAGCTTAGAGGGCCTTAATGAAAAACTGTTTTTT. V gene TRBV11-2 combines with J gene TRBJ1-4; D uncertain. This CDR3 contains 14 residues. V lost 0 bases, J lost 4 bases, and 6 bases lay in between. Germline V gives CDR1 SGHAT, CDR2 FQNNGV.

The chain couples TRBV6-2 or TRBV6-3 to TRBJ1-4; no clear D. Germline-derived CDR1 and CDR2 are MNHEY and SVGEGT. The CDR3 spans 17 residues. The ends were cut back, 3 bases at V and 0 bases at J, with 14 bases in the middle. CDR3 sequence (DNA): TGTGCCAGCAGTTATTCTTCTGACGAGGCAACTAATGAAAAACTGTTTTTT. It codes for CASSYSSDEATNEKLFF.

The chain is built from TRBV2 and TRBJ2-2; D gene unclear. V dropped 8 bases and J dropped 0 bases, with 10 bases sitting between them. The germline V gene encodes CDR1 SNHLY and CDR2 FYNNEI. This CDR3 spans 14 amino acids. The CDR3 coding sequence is TGTGCCAGCGTACGGCATCCGAACACCGGGGAGCTGTTTTTT. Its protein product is CASVRHPNTGELFF.

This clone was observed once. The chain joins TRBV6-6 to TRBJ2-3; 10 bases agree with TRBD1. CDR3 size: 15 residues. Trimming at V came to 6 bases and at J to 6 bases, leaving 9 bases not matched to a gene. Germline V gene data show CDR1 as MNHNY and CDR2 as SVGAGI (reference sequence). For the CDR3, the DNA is TGTGCCAGCAGCTTATTGACAGGGGGCATGGATACGCAGTATTTT. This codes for CASSLLTGGMDTQYF.

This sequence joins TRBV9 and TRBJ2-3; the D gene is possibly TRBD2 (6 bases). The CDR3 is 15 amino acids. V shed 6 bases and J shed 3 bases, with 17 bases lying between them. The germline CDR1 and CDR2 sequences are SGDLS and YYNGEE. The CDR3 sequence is CASTKKGGGTDTQYF. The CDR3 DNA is TGTGCCAGCACCAAGAAGGGTGGGGGGACAGATACGCAGTATTTT.

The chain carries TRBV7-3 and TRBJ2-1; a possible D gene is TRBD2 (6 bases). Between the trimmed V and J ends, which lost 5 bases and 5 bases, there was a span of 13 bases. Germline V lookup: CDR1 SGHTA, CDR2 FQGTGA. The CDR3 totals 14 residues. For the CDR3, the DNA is TGTGCCAGCAGCCCAAGGGCGGGAAACAATGAGCAGTTCTTC. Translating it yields CASSPRAGNNEQFF.

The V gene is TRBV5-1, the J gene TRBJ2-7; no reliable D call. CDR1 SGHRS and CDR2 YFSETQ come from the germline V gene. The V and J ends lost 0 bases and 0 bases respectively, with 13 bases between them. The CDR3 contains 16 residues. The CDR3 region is CASSLEVGHSSYEQYF. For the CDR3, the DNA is TGCGCCAGCAGCTTGGAGGTTGGGCATAGCTCCTACGAGCAGTACTTC.

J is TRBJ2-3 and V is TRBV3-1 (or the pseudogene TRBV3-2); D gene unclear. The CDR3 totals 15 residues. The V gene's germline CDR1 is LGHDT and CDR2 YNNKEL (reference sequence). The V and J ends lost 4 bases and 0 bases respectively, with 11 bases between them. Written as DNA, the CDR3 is TGTGCCAGCAGCCCAACTTCTACTAGCACAGATACGCAGTATTTT. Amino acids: CASSPTSTSTDTQYF.

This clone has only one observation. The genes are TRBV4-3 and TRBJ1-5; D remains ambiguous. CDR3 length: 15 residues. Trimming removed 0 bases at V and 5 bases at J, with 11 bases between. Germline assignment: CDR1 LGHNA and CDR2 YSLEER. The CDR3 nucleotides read TGCGCCAGCAGCCAAGAACTAGGGTACGATCAGCCCCAGCATTTT. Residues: CASSQELGYDQPQHF.

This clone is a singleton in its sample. CDR3 nucleotide sequence: TGCAGCGTTGAAGATCCGACAGGGTCGGCCGAGCAGTACTTC. Amino acids: CSVEDPTGSAEQYF. The V gene is TRBV29-1, the J gene TRBJ2-7; 7 bases match TRBD1. V lost 0 bases, J lost 6 bases, and 8 bases stayed unmatched. The CDR3 is made up of 14 amino acids. Germline lookup yields CDR1 SQVTM and CDR2 ANQGSEA.

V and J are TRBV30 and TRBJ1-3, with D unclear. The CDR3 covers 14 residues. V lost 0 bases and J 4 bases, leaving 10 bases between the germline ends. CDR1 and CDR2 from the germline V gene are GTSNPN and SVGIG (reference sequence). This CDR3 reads CAWSVQQDGNTIYF. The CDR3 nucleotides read TGTGCCTGGAGTGTACAGCAGGACGGAAACACCATATATTTT.

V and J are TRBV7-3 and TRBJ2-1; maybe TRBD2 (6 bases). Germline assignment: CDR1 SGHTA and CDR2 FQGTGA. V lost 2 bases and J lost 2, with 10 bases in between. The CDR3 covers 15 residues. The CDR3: CASSLERAPYNEQFF. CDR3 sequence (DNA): TGTGCCAGCAGCTTAGAGCGGGCTCCCTACAATGAGCAGTTCTTC.

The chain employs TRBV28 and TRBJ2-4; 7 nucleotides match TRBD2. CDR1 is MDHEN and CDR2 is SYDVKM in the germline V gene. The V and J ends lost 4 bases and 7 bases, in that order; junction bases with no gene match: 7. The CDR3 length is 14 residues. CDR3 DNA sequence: TGTGCCAGCAGTTCCCCGGGGGAGGGCAACATTCAGTACTTC. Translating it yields CASSSPGEGNIQYF. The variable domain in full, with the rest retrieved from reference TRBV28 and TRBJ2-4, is DVKVTQSSRYLVKRTGEKVFLECVQDMDHENMFWYRQDPGLGLRLIYFSYDVKMKEKGDIPEGYSVSREKKERFSLILESASTNQTSMYLCASSSPGEGNIQYFGAGTRLSVL.

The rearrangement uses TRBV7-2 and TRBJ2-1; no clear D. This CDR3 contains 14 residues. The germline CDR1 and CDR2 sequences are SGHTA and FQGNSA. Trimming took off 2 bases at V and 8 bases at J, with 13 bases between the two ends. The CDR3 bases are TGTGCCAGCAGCTTAAGGAAGTCCATCGATGAGCAGTTCTTC. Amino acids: CASSLRKSIDEQFF.